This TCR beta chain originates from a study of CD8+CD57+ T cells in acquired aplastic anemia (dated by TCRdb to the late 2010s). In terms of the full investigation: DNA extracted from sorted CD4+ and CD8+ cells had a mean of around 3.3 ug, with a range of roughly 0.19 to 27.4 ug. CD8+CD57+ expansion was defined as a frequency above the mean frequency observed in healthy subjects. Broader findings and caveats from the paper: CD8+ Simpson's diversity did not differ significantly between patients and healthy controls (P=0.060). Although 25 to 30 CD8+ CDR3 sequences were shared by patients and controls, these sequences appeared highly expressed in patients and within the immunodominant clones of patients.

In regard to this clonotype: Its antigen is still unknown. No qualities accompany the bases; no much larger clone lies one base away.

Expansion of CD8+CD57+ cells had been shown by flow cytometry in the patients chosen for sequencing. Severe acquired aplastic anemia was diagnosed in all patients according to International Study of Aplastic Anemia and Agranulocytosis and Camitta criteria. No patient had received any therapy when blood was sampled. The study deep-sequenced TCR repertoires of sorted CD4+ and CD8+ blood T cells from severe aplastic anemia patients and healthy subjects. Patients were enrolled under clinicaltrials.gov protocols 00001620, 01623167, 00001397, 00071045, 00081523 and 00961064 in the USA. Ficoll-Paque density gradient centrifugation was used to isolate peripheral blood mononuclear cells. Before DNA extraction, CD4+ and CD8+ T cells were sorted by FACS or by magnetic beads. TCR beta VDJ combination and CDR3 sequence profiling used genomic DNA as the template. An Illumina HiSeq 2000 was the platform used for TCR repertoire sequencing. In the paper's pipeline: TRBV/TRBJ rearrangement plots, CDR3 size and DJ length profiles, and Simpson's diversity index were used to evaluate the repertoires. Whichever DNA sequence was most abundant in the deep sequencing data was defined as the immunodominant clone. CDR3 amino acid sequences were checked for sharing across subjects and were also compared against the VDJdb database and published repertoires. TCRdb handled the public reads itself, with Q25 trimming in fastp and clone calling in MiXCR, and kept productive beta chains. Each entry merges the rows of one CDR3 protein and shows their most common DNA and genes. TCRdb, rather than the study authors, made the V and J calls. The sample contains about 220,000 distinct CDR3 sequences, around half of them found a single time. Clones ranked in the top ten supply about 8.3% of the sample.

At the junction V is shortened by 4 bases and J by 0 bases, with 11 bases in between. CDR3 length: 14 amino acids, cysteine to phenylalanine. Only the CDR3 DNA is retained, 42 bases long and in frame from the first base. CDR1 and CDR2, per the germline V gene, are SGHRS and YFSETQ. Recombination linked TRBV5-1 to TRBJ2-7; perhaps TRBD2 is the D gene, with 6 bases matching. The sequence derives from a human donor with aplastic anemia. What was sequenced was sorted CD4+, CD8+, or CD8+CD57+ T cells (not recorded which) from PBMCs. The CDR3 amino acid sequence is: CASSQSGFSYEQYF. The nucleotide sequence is TGCGCCAGCAGCCAAAGCGGGTTCTCCTACGAGCAGTACTTC. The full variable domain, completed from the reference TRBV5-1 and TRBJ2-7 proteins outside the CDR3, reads KAGVTQTPRYLIKTRGQQVTLSCSPISGHRSVSWYQQTPGQGLQFLFEYFSETQRNKGNFPGRFSGRQFSNSRSEMNVSTLELGDSALYLCASSQSGFSYEQYFGPGTRLTVT.